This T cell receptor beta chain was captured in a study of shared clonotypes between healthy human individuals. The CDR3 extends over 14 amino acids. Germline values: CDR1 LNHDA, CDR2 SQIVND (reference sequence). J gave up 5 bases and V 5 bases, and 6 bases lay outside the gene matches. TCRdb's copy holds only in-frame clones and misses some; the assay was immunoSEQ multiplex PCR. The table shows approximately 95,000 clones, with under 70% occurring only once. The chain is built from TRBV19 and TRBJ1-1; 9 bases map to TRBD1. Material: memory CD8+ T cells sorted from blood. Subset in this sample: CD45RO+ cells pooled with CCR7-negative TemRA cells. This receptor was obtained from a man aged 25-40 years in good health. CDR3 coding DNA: TGTGCCAGTAGTCTAACAGGGGGCCGGACTGAAGCTTTCTTT. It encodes CASSLTGGRTEAFF.